This is a list of T cell receptor beta chains from one sample in a study of human T cells and chemical hapten exposure. TCRdb redid the calling of the RACE reads with MiXCR, one entry per CDR3 protein. The sample yields some 49,000 distinct CDR3 sequences, roughly 9.5% seen once. Material: whole blood, obtained in connection with sensitization to the hapten diphenylcyclopropenone (DPC). The receptors originated from a woman aged 45-59 years with alopecia areata. Some clones in this sample may be carry-over from other donors' samples. The CDR3 runs from the conserved cysteine through the conserved F or W. D genes are given only for firm matches. Expanded clones get a size class; other rows say once, few or many, or leave the size out.

>many|TRBV27|-|TRBJ1-2
TGTGCCAGCAGTTTATATAGGGATGGAAACTATGGCTACACCTTC
CASSLYRDGNYGYTF
>many|TRBV9|-|TRBJ2-1
TGTGCCAGCAATCTGGAGCTTACCTACAATGAGCAGTTCTTC
CASNLELTYNEQFF
>many|TRBV28|TRBD1|TRBJ1-5
TGTGCCAGCAGTGTTGACAGGGGCGGTAGCAATCAGCCCCAGCATTTT
CASSVDRGGSNQPQHF
>many|TRBV12-5|-|TRBJ1-1
TGTGCTAGTGGATCCACAGAGAACACTGAAGCTTTCTTT
CASGSTENTEAFF
>many|TRBV6-4|-|TRBJ2-1
TGTGCCAGCAGTGACTCTAGCGGCTCCTACAATGAGCAGTTCTTC
CASSDSSGSYNEQFF
>few|TRBV3-1|-|TRBJ1-1
TGTGCCAGCAGCCAAAAGGCGACTGCTGAAGCTTTCTTT
CASSQKATAEAFF
>many|TRBV28|-|TRBJ2-6
TGTGCCAGCAGTGTCCACCACAGGGCTGGGGCCAACGTCCTGACTTTC
CASSVHHRAGANVLTF
>many|TRBV7-9|TRBD2|TRBJ2-1
TGTGCCAGCAGCCGAAACCCGAGCGGGAGCAATGAGCAGTTCTTC
CASSRNPSGSNEQFF
>-|TRBV10-3|TRBD2|TRBJ2-1
TGTGCCATCAAGTCAGTCACTAGCGGCACAGTCCCCCATGAGCAGTTCTTC
CAIKSVTSGTVPHEQFF
>many|TRBV28|TRBD1|TRBJ1-2
TGTGCCAGCAGCCAGGGGGTCGGCTACACCTTC
CASSQGVGYTF
>few|TRBV5-1|-|TRBJ2-5
TGCGCCAGCAGCTTGGGCCTAGGAAGCCTCGGTCAAGAGACCCAGTACTTC
CASSLGLGSLGQETQYF
>many|TRBV29-1|-|TRBJ2-1
TGCAGCGTACAAACAGGGAAGTCTGAGCAGTTCTTC
CSVQTGKSEQFF